The present entry profiles one T cell receptor (beta chain) with its context. These data are taken from a study of blood T cells in healthy people across ages. Through a sample-barcoded 5' primer and a J-beta primer mix, a second PCR was run for roughly 7 to 11 cycles. TCRdb recomputed calls from the 5' RACE reads with MiXCR, one row per CDR3 protein. The sample records some 780,000 distinct CDR3 sequences, more than 50% being singletons. Per germline, CDR1 MNHEY and CDR2 SVGEGT. J was trimmed by 4 bases and V by 6 bases; bases with no gene match: 10. The CDR3 is made up of 15 amino acids. The chain joins TRBV6-2 or TRBV6-3 to TRBJ2-3; 7 bases map to TRBD2. The clonotype was recovered from a man aged 35-49 years in good health. Input material: blood. The DNA for the CDR3 is TGTGCCAGCAGCCTTACTAGCGCCGGGGCAGATACGCAGTATTTT. This gives the protein CASSLTSAGADTQYF.